A selection of T cell receptor beta chains follows, all from one sample in a study of regulatory T cells in long-lasting Graves disease. TCRdb re-analysed the multiplex PCR reads in MiXCR, keeping a single row per CDR3 protein. The repertoire has hundreds of thousands of distinct CDR3 sequences, less than 20% of them found once; the top ten carry roughly 18%. These same records also appear under a second study, on T cells in Graves' hyperthyroidism and ophthalmopathy.

The sample here was peripheral blood mononuclear cells (PBMCs), taken at new diagnosis, from a patient treated with antithyroid drugs. The receptors originated from a woman in her twenties or thirties with Graves disease. The CDR3 runs from the conserved cysteine through the conserved F or W. Fields, in order: clone size, V gene, D gene, J gene, CDR3 DNA, CDR3 protein. The D gene is left open where the match is weak. Clone size is not always given. Where it is, it says once, few, many or a class for expanded clones.

clone size: many
V gene: TRBV2
D gene: -
J gene: TRBJ1-3
CDR3 DNA: TGTGCCAGCAGAGCTCCTGGAAACACCATATATTTT
CDR3 protein: CASRAPGNTIYF

clone size: few
V gene: TRBV6-1
D gene: TRBD1
J gene: TRBJ2-7
CDR3 DNA: TGTGCCAGCAGCCCCGACCACCCGGGACAGGGGTACGAGCAGTACTTC
CDR3 protein: CASSPDHPGQGYEQYF

clone size: -
V gene: TRBV28
D gene: -
J gene: TRBJ1-4
CDR3 DNA: TGTGCCAGCAGTTTTGAGGTAAAGGAAGAGCCGTTTTTT
CDR3 protein: CASSFEVKEEPFF

clone size: -
V gene: TRBV30
D gene: -
J gene: TRBJ1-5
CDR3 DNA: TGTGCCTGGAGTGCCCTCGAAGGTGGGCCCCAGCATTTT
CDR3 protein: CAWSALEGGPQHF

clone size: few
V gene: TRBV29-1
D gene: TRBD2
J gene: TRBJ2-7
CDR3 DNA: TGCAGCGGCCAAGCGGGAGTTCCTTCCTACGAGCAGTACTTC
CDR3 protein: CSGQAGVPSYEQYF

clone size: -
V gene: TRBV6-2/TRBV6-3
D gene: -
J gene: TRBJ2-1
CDR3 DNA: TGTGCCACAAGAACGACGCGTCAGACTAATGAGCAGTTCTTC
CDR3 protein: CATRTTRQTNEQFF

clone size: -
V gene: TRBV4-1
D gene: TRBD2
J gene: TRBJ2-5
CDR3 DNA: TGCGCCAGCAGCCAAGGACGGGAGGGCCGAGAGACCCAGTACTTC
CDR3 protein: CASSQGREGRETQYF

clone size: few
V gene: TRBV7-6
D gene: TRBD2
J gene: TRBJ2-1
CDR3 DNA: TGTGCCAGCAGCAGGGGACTAGCGGGAGGCCCCGTTGAGCAGTTCTTC
CDR3 protein: CASSRGLAGGPVEQFF

clone size: -
V gene: TRBV9
D gene: -
J gene: TRBJ1-2
CDR3 DNA: TGTGCCAGCAGCGTAGGTCGACCTGGGGGCTACACCTTC
CDR3 protein: CASSVGRPGGYTF

clone size: many
V gene: TRBV7-9
D gene: -
J gene: TRBJ2-3
CDR3 DNA: TGTGCCAGCAGCTTACGTTTAACGGGCCTCGAGCCCGGCACAGATACGCAGTATTTT
CDR3 protein: CASSLRLTGLEPGTDTQYF